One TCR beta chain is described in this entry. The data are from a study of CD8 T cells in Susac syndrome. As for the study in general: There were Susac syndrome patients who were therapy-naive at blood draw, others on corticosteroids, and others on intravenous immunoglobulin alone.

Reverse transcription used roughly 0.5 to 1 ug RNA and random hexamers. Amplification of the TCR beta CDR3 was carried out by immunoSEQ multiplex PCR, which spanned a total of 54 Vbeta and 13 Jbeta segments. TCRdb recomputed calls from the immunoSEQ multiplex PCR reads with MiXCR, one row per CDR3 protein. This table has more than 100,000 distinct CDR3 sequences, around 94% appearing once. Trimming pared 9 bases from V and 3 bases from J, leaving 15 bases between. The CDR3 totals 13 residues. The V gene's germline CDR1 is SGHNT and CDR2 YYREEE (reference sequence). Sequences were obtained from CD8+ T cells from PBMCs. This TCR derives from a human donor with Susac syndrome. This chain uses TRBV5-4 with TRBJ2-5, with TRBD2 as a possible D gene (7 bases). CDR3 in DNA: TGTGCCACTCGGGGGCTAGCGGAAGAGACCCAGTACTTC. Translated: CATRGLAEETQYF.